This paragraph reports one TCR beta chain. The data were obtained in a study of blood T cell repertoires in COVID-19. At the level of the study: The United States, Italy and Spain provided the acute and convalescent COVID-19 samples.

Clones were read by immunoSEQ multiplex PCR, and TCRdb kept only the in-frame ones, dropping some. The sample has roughly 100,000 clones; around nine tenths are singletons. Germline-derived CDR1 and CDR2 are KGHSH and LQKENI. Between the trimmed V and J ends, which lost 3 bases and 0 bases, there was a span of 12 bases. The CDR3 has 16 residues. This chain connects TRBV18 to TRBJ1-3; D is undetermined. The receptor was derived from a woman between 45 and 65 years old in a cohort sampled during active COVID-19. Sequencing was performed on peripheral blood. This CDR3 reads CASSPLSADSGNTIYF. In DNA, the CDR3 is TGTGCCAGCTCACCTTTGTCTGCGGACTCTGGAAACACCATATATTTT. The full variable domain, completed using reference TRBV18 and TRBJ1-3, is NAGVMQNPRHLVRRRGQEARLRCSPMKGHSHVYWYRQLPEEGLKFMVYLQKENIIDESGMPKERFSAEFPKEGPSILRIQQVVRGDSAAYFCASSPLSADSGNTIYFGEGSWLTVV.